This T cell receptor (beta chain) was obtained from a study of CDR3 diversity in severe acne (dated by TCRdb to the late 2010s). Library preparation used PCR. The reads were generated on an Illumina HiSeq 2000. Clones were called with MiXCR by TCRdb after fastp trimmed the public reads at Q25, and only in-frame beta chains were retained. Every distinct CDR3 protein forms one entry, paired with its most common genes and DNA. This sample lists about 98,000 distinct CDR3 sequences; about half were detected once. The biggest ten clones account for 9.5% to 15% of the sample. CDR1 is given as SEHNR and CDR2 as FQNEAQ, both from the germline V gene (reference sequence). Including cysteine and phenylalanine, the CDR3 has 14 amino acids. Of all the DNA, just the CDR3 is kept, 42 bases in frame from base 1. V lost 5 bases and J lost 3 bases; the stretch between them is 10 bases long. Many counts were recorded for this clonotype. What antigen it recognizes has not been identified. It has no much larger one-base neighbor in the sample; base qualities were not kept.

The receptor comes from a male donor with acne. The rearrangement joined TRBV7-9 to TRBJ2-2; the D gene lacks a confident call. Input material: blood. The CDR3 region has the sequence CASSPIGDTGELFF. The nucleotide sequence reads TGTGCCAGCAGCCCCATCGGAGACACCGGGGAGCTGTTTTTT.